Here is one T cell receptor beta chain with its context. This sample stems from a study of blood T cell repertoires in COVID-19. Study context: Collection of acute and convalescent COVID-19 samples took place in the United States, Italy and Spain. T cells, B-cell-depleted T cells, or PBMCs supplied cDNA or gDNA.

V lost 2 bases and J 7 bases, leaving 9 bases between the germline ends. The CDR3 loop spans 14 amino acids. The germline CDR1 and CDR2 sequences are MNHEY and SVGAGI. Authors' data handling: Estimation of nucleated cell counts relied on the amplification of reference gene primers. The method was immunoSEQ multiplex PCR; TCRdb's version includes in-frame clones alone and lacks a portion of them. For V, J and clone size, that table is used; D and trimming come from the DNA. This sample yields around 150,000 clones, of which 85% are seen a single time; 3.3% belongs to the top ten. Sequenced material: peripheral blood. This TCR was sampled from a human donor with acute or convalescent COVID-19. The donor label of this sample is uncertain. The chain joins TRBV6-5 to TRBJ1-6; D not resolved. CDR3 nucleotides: TGTGCCAGCAGTTACACGAGGTGGAATTCACCCCTCCACTTT. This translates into CASSYTRWNSPLHF.